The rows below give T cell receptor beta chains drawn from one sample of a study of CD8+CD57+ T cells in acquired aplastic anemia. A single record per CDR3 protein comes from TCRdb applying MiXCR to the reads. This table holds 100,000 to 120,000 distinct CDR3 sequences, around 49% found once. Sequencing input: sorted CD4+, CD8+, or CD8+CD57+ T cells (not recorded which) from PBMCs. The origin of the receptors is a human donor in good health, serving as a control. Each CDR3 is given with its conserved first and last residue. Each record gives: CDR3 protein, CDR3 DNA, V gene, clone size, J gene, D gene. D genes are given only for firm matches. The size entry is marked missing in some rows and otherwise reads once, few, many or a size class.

CDR3aa: CASSGSMVYTF
CDR3nt: TGTGCCAGCAGTGGGTCGATGGTCTACACCTTC
v_gene: TRBV25-1
abundance: .
j_gene: TRBJ1-2
d_gene: .

CDR3aa: CASSRSGTEAFF
CDR3nt: TGCGCCAGCAGCCGGTCTGGGACTGAAGCTTTCTTT
v_gene: TRBV4-3
abundance: many
j_gene: TRBJ1-1
d_gene: .

CDR3aa: CSAHRTQYF
CDR3nt: TGCAGTGCCCACCGGACCCAGTACTTC
v_gene: TRBV20-1
abundance: .
j_gene: TRBJ2-5
d_gene: .

CDR3aa: CTSGESRAYEQHF
CDR3nt: TGTACCAGTGGGGAATCTCGGGCCTACGAGCAGCATTTC
v_gene: TRBV2
abundance: .
j_gene: TRBJ2-7
d_gene: .

CDR3aa: CASSTGTVTYEHF
CDR3nt: TGTGCCAGCAGTACCGGGACAGTCACCTACGAGCATTTT
v_gene: TRBV2
abundance: .
j_gene: TRBJ1-5
d_gene: TRBD1

CDR3aa: CASSWENQPQHF
CDR3nt: TGTGCCAGCAGTTGGGAGAATCAGCCCCAGCATTTT
v_gene: TRBV19
abundance: .
j_gene: TRBJ1-5
d_gene: .

CDR3aa: CASSLAYNEQFF
CDR3nt: TGTGCCAGCAGCTTGGCCTACAATGAGCAGTTCTTC
v_gene: TRBV7-2
abundance: .
j_gene: TRBJ2-1
d_gene: .

CDR3aa: CAITQAMGYGYTF
CDR3nt: TGTGCCATCACCCAAGCCATGGGCTATGGCTACACCTTC
v_gene: TRBV10-3
abundance: .
j_gene: TRBJ1-2
d_gene: .

CDR3aa: CATRGQGAANTEAFF
CDR3nt: TGTGCCACCCGGGGACAGGGGGCCGCGAACACTGAAGCTTTCTTT
v_gene: TRBV24-1
abundance: .
j_gene: TRBJ1-1
d_gene: TRBD1

CDR3aa: CSARRTSQETQYF
CDR3nt: TGCAGTGCTAGACGGACTAGTCAAGAGACCCAGTACTTC
v_gene: TRBV20-1
abundance: .
j_gene: TRBJ2-5
d_gene: TRBD2

CDR3aa: CASSSPPGGYGYTF
CDR3nt: TGTGCCAGCAGTTCCCCGCCAGGCGGATATGGCTACACCTTC
v_gene: TRBV12-3/TRBV12-4
abundance: .
j_gene: TRBJ1-2
d_gene: .

CDR3aa: CASSLDSQETQYF
CDR3nt: TGTGCCAGCAGCTTAGACAGTCAAGAGACCCAGTACTTC
v_gene: TRBV7-7
abundance: .
j_gene: TRBJ2-5
d_gene: .

CDR3aa: CASSPDGSSYNEQFF
CDR3nt: TGCGCCAGCAGCCCGGACGGTAGCTCCTACAATGAGCAGTTCTTC
v_gene: TRBV5-1
abundance: many
j_gene: TRBJ2-1
d_gene: .

CDR3aa: CSAGTEYSNQPQHF
CDR3nt: TGCAGTGCAGGGACAGAGTATAGCAATCAGCCCCAGCATTTT
v_gene: TRBV20-1
abundance: .
j_gene: TRBJ1-5
d_gene: TRBD1

CDR3aa: CAISAAGGGTDTQYF
CDR3nt: TGTGCCATCAGTGCTGCCGGGGGAGGCACAGATACGCAGTATTTT
v_gene: TRBV10-3
abundance: .
j_gene: TRBJ2-3
d_gene: .

CDR3aa: CATSDGQGNTEAFF
CDR3nt: TGTGCCACCAGTGATGGACAGGGAAACACTGAAGCTTTCTTT
v_gene: TRBV24-1
abundance: many
j_gene: TRBJ1-1
d_gene: TRBD1

CDR3aa: CASSYVLKREQYF
CDR3nt: TGTGCCAGCAGTTACGTCCTAAAGAGGGAGCAGTACTTC
v_gene: TRBV6-2/TRBV6-3
abundance: many
j_gene: TRBJ2-7
d_gene: .

CDR3aa: CASSFGPQQFF
CDR3nt: TGTGCCAGCAGTTTCGGACCACAGCAGTTCTTC
v_gene: TRBV12-3/TRBV12-4
abundance: many
j_gene: TRBJ2-1
d_gene: .

CDR3aa: CASSLLAGWSYEQYF
CDR3nt: TGTGCCAGCAGCCTACTAGCGGGGTGGTCCTACGAGCAGTACTTC
v_gene: TRBV2
abundance: few
j_gene: TRBJ2-7
d_gene: TRBD2

CDR3aa: CASSLDPNSIYF
CDR3nt: TGTGCCAGCAGCCTAGATCCCAACAGCATATATTTT
v_gene: TRBV7-9
abundance: few
j_gene: TRBJ1-3
d_gene: .

CDR3aa: CASSGGGRGHTEAFF
CDR3nt: TGTGCCAGCAGTGGGGGGGGCAGGGGGCATACTGAAGCTTTCTTT
v_gene: TRBV25-1
abundance: few
j_gene: TRBJ1-1
d_gene: TRBD1

CDR3aa: CASSQAGGRTEAFF
CDR3nt: TGCGCCAGCAGCCAGGCAGGGGGGAGGACTGAAGCTTTCTTT
v_gene: TRBV4-3
abundance: many
j_gene: TRBJ1-1
d_gene: TRBD1

CDR3aa: CASSGTDRGPGEQYF
CDR3nt: TGTGCCAGCAGTGGGACGGACAGGGGCCCGGGAGAGCAGTACTTC
v_gene: TRBV25-1
abundance: .
j_gene: TRBJ2-7
d_gene: TRBD1

CDR3aa: CASSYVNPGAGNQPQHF
CDR3nt: TGTGCCAGCAGTTACGTTAATCCGGGGGCAGGCAATCAGCCCCAGCATTTT
v_gene: TRBV6-5
abundance: many
j_gene: TRBJ1-5
d_gene: .

CDR3aa: CSATGQGATEAFF
CDR3nt: TGCAGTGCTACGGGACAGGGGGCCACTGAAGCTTTCTTT
v_gene: TRBV20-1
abundance: .
j_gene: TRBJ1-1
d_gene: TRBD1

CDR3aa: CASSFGPSYEQYF
CDR3nt: TGTGCCAGCAGTTTCGGGCCCTCCTACGAGCAGTACTTC
v_gene: TRBV12-3/TRBV12-4
abundance: many
j_gene: TRBJ2-7
d_gene: .

CDR3aa: CATSTTGAHNEKLFF
CDR3nt: TGTGCCACCAGCACGACAGGGGCCCATAATGAAAAACTGTTTTTT
v_gene: TRBV15
abundance: many
j_gene: TRBJ1-4
d_gene: TRBD1

CDR3aa: CASRREGYNSPLHF
CDR3nt: TGTGCCAGTCGTCGGGAGGGATACAATTCACCCCTCCACTTT
v_gene: TRBV19
abundance: .
j_gene: TRBJ1-6
d_gene: .

CDR3aa: CSARDFLETGELFF
CDR3nt: TGCAGTGCTAGAGATTTCCTAGAAACCGGGGAGCTGTTTTTT
v_gene: TRBV20-1
abundance: many
j_gene: TRBJ2-2
d_gene: .

CDR3aa: CASSAPRPYEQYF
CDR3nt: TGTGCTAGCAGCGCCCCCAGGCCCTACGAGCAGTACTTC
v_gene: TRBV7-8
abundance: .
j_gene: TRBJ2-7
d_gene: .

CDR3aa: CASSERQGTEAFF
CDR3nt: TGTGCCAGCAGCGAACGACAGGGCACTGAAGCTTTCTTT
v_gene: TRBV9
abundance: .
j_gene: TRBJ1-1
d_gene: TRBD1

CDR3aa: CASSAGTGVGEQYF
CDR3nt: TGTGCCAGCAGTGCCGGGACAGGGGTCGGCGAGCAGTACTTC
v_gene: TRBV2
abundance: once
j_gene: TRBJ2-7
d_gene: TRBD1

CDR3aa: CSARSRGSTEAFF
CDR3nt: TGCAGTGCTAGGTCCAGGGGTTCTACTGAAGCTTTCTTT
v_gene: TRBV20-1
abundance: many
j_gene: TRBJ1-1
d_gene: .

CDR3aa: CASSEETVAAPGNTIYF
CDR3nt: TGTGCCAGCAGTGAAGAGACAGTCGCGGCTCCTGGAAACACCATATATTTT
v_gene: TRBV6-1
abundance: few
j_gene: TRBJ1-3
d_gene: .

CDR3aa: CSATGTGGNEQYF
CDR3nt: TGCAGTGCGACCGGGACAGGGGGGAACGAGCAGTACTTC
v_gene: TRBV20-1
abundance: many
j_gene: TRBJ2-7
d_gene: TRBD1

CDR3aa: CASSQDRSGSSYNEQFF
CDR3nt: TGCGCCAGCAGCCAAGATCGAAGCGGGAGCTCCTACAATGAGCAGTTCTTC
v_gene: TRBV4-3
abundance: many
j_gene: TRBJ2-1
d_gene: TRBD2

CDR3aa: CASSVATGIQETQYF
CDR3nt: TGTGCCAGCAGCGTAGCGACAGGGATTCAAGAGACCCAGTACTTC
v_gene: TRBV9
abundance: .
j_gene: TRBJ2-5
d_gene: TRBD1

CDR3aa: CASSIQGVIGTDTQYF
CDR3nt: TGTGCCAGTAGTATACAGGGGGTAATTGGCACAGATACGCAGTATTTT
v_gene: TRBV19
abundance: many
j_gene: TRBJ2-3
d_gene: TRBD1

CDR3aa: CAWGTDHNSPLHF
CDR3nt: TGTGCCTGGGGGACAGACCATAATTCACCCCTCCACTTT
v_gene: TRBV30
abundance: many
j_gene: TRBJ1-6
d_gene: TRBD1

CDR3aa: CSVQGSPATDTQYF
CDR3nt: TGCAGCGTCCAAGGGTCCCCAGCCACAGATACGCAGTATTTT
v_gene: TRBV29-1
abundance: .
j_gene: TRBJ2-3
d_gene: .

CDR3aa: CASSESVSLRDGFF
CDR3nt: TGTGCCAGCAGCGAAAGTGTATCTTTGAGGGATGGCTTCTTT
v_gene: TRBV2
abundance: .
j_gene: TRBJ1-1
d_gene: .

CDR3aa: CASGTGVEQCF
CDR3nt: TGTGCCAGCGGTACAGGGGTTGAGCAGTGCTTC
v_gene: TRBV27
abundance: few
j_gene: TRBJ2-7
d_gene: TRBD1

CDR3aa: CASSLVSGVPDTQYF
CDR3nt: TGTGCCAGCAGTTTGGTTAGCGGGGTCCCAGATACGCAGTATTTT
v_gene: TRBV12-3/TRBV12-4
abundance: few
j_gene: TRBJ2-3
d_gene: TRBD2

CDR3aa: CASSREDEKLFF
CDR3nt: TGTGCCAGTAGTCGGGAGGACGAAAAACTGTTTTTT
v_gene: TRBV19
abundance: few
j_gene: TRBJ1-4
d_gene: .

CDR3aa: CATSIDGTGGPFGYTF
CDR3nt: TGTGCCACCAGCATCGACGGGACAGGGGGCCCATTTGGCTACACCTTC
v_gene: TRBV15
abundance: .
j_gene: TRBJ1-2
d_gene: TRBD1

CDR3aa: CSVGSSGQETQYF
CDR3nt: TGCAGCGTTGGGTCTAGCGGGCAAGAGACCCAGTACTTC
v_gene: TRBV29-1
abundance: .
j_gene: TRBJ2-5
d_gene: TRBD2

CDR3aa: CASRQRNTEAFF
CDR3nt: TGTGCCAGCAGGCAGAGGAACACTGAAGCTTTCTTT
v_gene: TRBV6-1
abundance: few
j_gene: TRBJ1-1
d_gene: .

CDR3aa: CASSGGQGKNSPLRF
CDR3nt: TGTGCCAGTAGTGGCGGACAGGGAAAGAATTCACCCCTCCGCTTT
v_gene: TRBV19
abundance: .
j_gene: TRBJ1-6
d_gene: TRBD1

CDR3aa: CATSDPGTGQETQYF
CDR3nt: TGTGCCACCAGTGACCCCGGGACAGGGCAAGAGACCCAGTACTTC
v_gene: TRBV24-1
abundance: .
j_gene: TRBJ2-5
d_gene: TRBD1

CDR3aa: CAMKREGSYEQYF
CDR3nt: TGTGCCATGAAGAGGGAAGGCTCCTACGAGCAGTACTTC
v_gene: TRBV10-3
abundance: .
j_gene: TRBJ2-7
d_gene: .

CDR3aa: CASSLGHTNQPQHF
CDR3nt: TGTGCCAGCAGCTTGGGACACACGAATCAGCCCCAGCATTTT
v_gene: TRBV5-5
abundance: .
j_gene: TRBJ1-5
d_gene: .

CDR3aa: CASQLAGIPTDTQYF
CDR3nt: TGTGCCAGCCAGCTAGCGGGGATTCCCACAGATACGCAGTATTTT
v_gene: TRBV6-5
abundance: many
j_gene: TRBJ2-3
d_gene: TRBD2

CDR3aa: CATSRDSLNSPLHF
CDR3nt: TGTGCCACCAGCAGAGACAGTCTTAATTCACCCCTCCACTTT
v_gene: TRBV15
abundance: .
j_gene: TRBJ1-6
d_gene: .

CDR3aa: CASSSSGTSGEQYF
CDR3nt: TGCGCCAGCAGCTCATCAGGGACCTCGGGCGAGCAGTACTTC
v_gene: TRBV4-3
abundance: .
j_gene: TRBJ2-7
d_gene: .

CDR3aa: CASSQAGAPYGYTF
CDR3nt: TGCGCCAGCAGCCAAGCAGGGGCCCCCTATGGCTACACCTTC
v_gene: TRBV4-3
abundance: .
j_gene: TRBJ1-2
d_gene: .

CDR3aa: CSAKQVGNQPQHF
CDR3nt: TGCAGTGCTAAACAGGTTGGCAATCAGCCCCAGCATTTT
v_gene: TRBV20-1
abundance: many
j_gene: TRBJ1-5
d_gene: .

CDR3aa: CASSESGEGAYTEAFF
CDR3nt: TGTGCCAGCAGTGAATCTGGGGAGGGAGCGTACACTGAAGCTTTCTTT
v_gene: TRBV25-1
abundance: .
j_gene: TRBJ1-1
d_gene: .

CDR3aa: CASSVESSSYEQYF
CDR3nt: TGTGCCAGCAGTGTAGAATCGAGCTCCTACGAGCAGTACTTC
v_gene: TRBV12-3/TRBV12-4
abundance: many
j_gene: TRBJ2-7
d_gene: .

CDR3aa: CASSLALAGGQEETQYF
CDR3nt: TGCGCCAGCTCGCTTGCCCTAGCGGGGGGGCAGGAAGAGACCCAGTACTTC
v_gene: TRBV5-1
abundance: .
j_gene: TRBJ2-5
d_gene: TRBD2

CDR3aa: CATEAGDGYTF
CDR3nt: TGTGCCACGGAGGCAGGGGATGGCTACACCTTC
v_gene: TRBV15
abundance: .
j_gene: TRBJ1-2
d_gene: .